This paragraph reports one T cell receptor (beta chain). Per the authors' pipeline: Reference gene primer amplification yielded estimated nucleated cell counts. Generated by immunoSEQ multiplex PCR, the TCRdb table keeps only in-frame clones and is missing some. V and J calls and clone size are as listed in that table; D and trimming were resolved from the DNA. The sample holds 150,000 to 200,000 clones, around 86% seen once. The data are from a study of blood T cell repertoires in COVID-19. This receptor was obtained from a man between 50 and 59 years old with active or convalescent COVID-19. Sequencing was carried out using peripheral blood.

CDR3 DNA sequence: TGTGCTAGTGACCCCTCGGGACTTGAGCAGGATACGCAGTATTTT. This sequence encodes CASDPSGLEQDTQYF. V usage is TRBV12-5 and J usage is TRBJ2-3, with a weak D call TRBD2 (6 bases). Trimming pared 7 bases from V and 6 bases from J, leaving 20 bases between. Germline V gives CDR1 LGHNT, CDR2 FRNRAP. The CDR3 has 15 amino acids.